This entry features one T cell receptor (beta chain) sequence. Its target is not known. It was with a sample-barcoded 5' primer and a J-beta primer mix that a second PCR of about 7 to 12 cycles was run. TCRdb re-derived calls from the 5' RACE reads in MiXCR, one entry per CDR3 protein. The repertoire consists of hundreds of thousands of distinct CDR3 sequences, with about 28% occurring once and the leading ten covering 15% to 19%. The record originates from a study of blood T cells in healthy people across ages. Study context: Capture by template switching was about one barcoded beta molecule per two T cells. General study results and limits: Without sorted subsets, naive and antigen-experienced compartments could not be conclusively compared. Higher diversity, along with more naive CD4+ cells, distinguished long-lived donors from aged donors.

Specimen: blood. The sequence derives from a woman aged 80 or over in good health.

CDR3 sequence (DNA): TGCGCCAGCAGCTTGCAACCGGGGGGAACCTATGGCTACACCTTC. It specifies CASSLQPGGTYGYTF. This sequence joins TRBV5-1 and TRBJ1-2, with TRBD1 as a possible D gene (5 bases). Germline loops: CDR1 SGHRS, CDR2 YFSETQ. Trimming removed 1 base at V and 4 bases at J, with 14 bases between. The CDR3 has 15 amino acids.